A single sample gave rise to the 20 T cell receptor beta chains below, sequenced in a study of OX40 agonist ivuxolimab in advanced cancers. Libraries were prepared by immunoSEQ multiplex PCR; TCRdb keeps only in-frame clonotypes and omits some of them. The data show about 51,000 clones, roughly 84% seen once. This material consisted of CD4+ or CD8+ T cells sorted from blood, taken in a trial of the OX40 agonist ivuxolimab. Receptor source: an adult with an advanced solid tumor such as melanoma, head and neck, liver or kidney cancer.

This clone was detected only a few times. This chain connects TRBV7-9 to TRBJ2-3; a possible D gene is TRBD2 (6 bases). The CDR3 is 18 amino acids. Germline V lookup: CDR1 SEHNR, CDR2 FQNEAQ (reference sequence). V was clipped by 2 bases and J by 2 bases, with 20 bases between them. CDR3 sequence (DNA): TGTGCCAGCAGCTTACCCCCTCCCCCGGGAGCCCCCACAGATACGCAGTATTTT. Protein sequence: CASSLPPPPGAPTDTQYF.

The chain is built from TRBV18 and TRBJ2-7; 7 bases are shared with TRBD1. Germline V gene lookup returns CDR1 KGHSH and CDR2 LQKENI. CDR3 size: 13 residues. V shed 4 bases and J 3 bases; nucleotides not matched to a gene: 3. The CDR3 region has the DNA TGTGCCAGCTCACACGGGACAGACTACGAGCAGTACTTC. Amino acid sequence: CASSHGTDYEQYF.

This sequence joins TRBV5-1 and TRBJ2-2; D call uncertain. V lost 0 bases to trimming and J lost 5 bases, with 5 bases between them. The CDR3 has 13 residues. CDR1 and CDR2 (germline): SGHRS, YFSETQ. The CDR3: CASSLGGTGELFF. The CDR3 DNA reads TGCGCCAGCAGCTTGGGTGGAACCGGGGAGCTGTTTTTT.

The V gene is TRBV5-4, the J gene TRBJ1-6, with D possibly matching TRBD1 (5 bases). The V end was cut by 1 base, the J end by 3 bases, with 5 bases between. Germline V lookup: CDR1 SGHNT, CDR2 YYREEE (reference sequence). The CDR3 has 14 residues. The CDR3 here is CASSLQGYNSPLHF. The CDR3 bases are TGTGCCAGCAGCTTGCAGGGCTATAATTCACCCCTCCACTTT.

The chain joins TRBV10-1 to TRBJ2-2; either TRBD1 or TRBD2 may fit D (5 bases each). Germline V CDR1 and CDR2: WNHNN, SYGVQD (reference sequence). The CDR3 contains 14 residues. The ends were cut back, 2 bases at V and 8 bases at J, with 12 bases in the middle. CDR3 nucleotide sequence: TGCGCCAGCAGTGAGGGTGGGGGTCGAGGGGAGCTGTTTTTT. This gives the protein CASSEGGGRGELFF.

The chain carries TRBV7-8 and TRBJ2-7, with 7 nucleotides matching TRBD1. Germline lookup yields CDR1 SGHVS and CDR2 FQNEAQ. CDR3 length equals 15 residues. V lost 5 bases, J lost 2 bases, and 9 bases stayed unmatched. CDR3: CASSPRVTGPYEQYF. CDR3 bases: TGTGCCAGCAGCCCCCGCGTGACAGGGCCCTACGAGCAGTACTTC.

This chain connects TRBV19 to TRBJ2-1; no clear D gene. CDR3 length: 16 amino acids. Per germline, CDR1 LNHDA and CDR2 SQIVND (reference sequence). Between the trimmed V and J ends, which lost 6 bases and 0 bases, there was a span of 15 bases. In DNA form, the CDR3 reads TGTGCCAGTAGCCCCGGTGCCCGCGGCTCCTACAATGAGCAGTTCTTC. Translated: CASSPGARGSYNEQFF.

The V gene is TRBV12-5, the J gene TRBJ1-5, with D maybe TRBD1 (5 bases). The germline gives CDR1 LGHNT, CDR2 FRNRAP. The ends were cut back, 1 base at V and 9 bases at J, with 10 bases in the middle. The CDR3 covers 13 residues. CDR3 DNA: TGTGCTAGTGGTTTGGGGGGGACGGGGCCCCAGCATTTT. Translating it yields CASGLGGTGPQHF.

The chain employs TRBV5-5 and TRBJ2-2; the D gene is possibly TRBD1 (6 bases). With 6 bases removed from V and 2 bases from J, the gap between germline ends came to 17 bases. Germline V CDR1 and CDR2: SGHKS, YYEKEE (reference sequence). The CDR3 runs 16 residues. CDR3 sequence reads: CASTRVQGRNTGELFF. The CDR3, as DNA: TGTGCCAGCACCCGGGTTCAGGGGAGAAACACCGGGGAGCTGTTTTTT.

The V call is TRBV18, the J call TRBJ1-5, with a possible D match to TRBD1 (5 bases). The V gene lost 0 bases and the J gene lost 6 bases, with 12 bases spanning the gap. CDR1 is KGHSH and CDR2 is LQKENI in the germline V gene. CDR3 length: 15 amino acids. CDR3 DNA: TGTGCCAGCTCACCACCGGGGCAGTCGGGTCAGCCCCAGCATTTT. Residues: CASSPPGQSGQPQHF.

This clone has just a few counts. The chain is built from TRBV6-6 and TRBJ1-5; D is uncertain. This CDR3 has 13 residues. V was clipped by 8 bases and J by 4 bases, with 12 bases between them. CDR1 is MNHNY, CDR2 SVGAGI, per germline (reference sequence). Here the CDR3 reads CASDRVRNQPQHF. CDR3 coding DNA: TGTGCCAGCGATAGGGTGAGAAATCAGCCCCAGCATTTT.

Comments on this clone: An end of the junction does not agree with germline; a read error may underlie this. V gene TRBV6-6 combines with J gene TRBJ2-7; D perhaps matches TRBD1 (7 bases). CDR1 is MNHNY and CDR2 is SVGAGI in the germline V gene (reference sequence). The CDR3 has 15 residues. The CDR3 sequence: CASSDSGGLSYEQYF. Written as DNA, the CDR3 is TGTGCCAGCAGTGACTCAGGGGGGCTCTCCTACGAGCAGTACTTC.

The rearrangement links TRBV9 to TRBJ1-1, with 7 nucleotides matching TRBD1. The germline gives CDR1 SGDLS, CDR2 YYNGEE. The CDR3 is 15 residues long. V dropped 0 bases and J dropped 0; count of bases not matched to a gene: 2. This chain's CDR3 is CASSVGGTVNTEAFF. The CDR3 region has the DNA TGTGCCAGCAGCGTAGGAGGGACAGTGAACACTGAAGCTTTCTTT.

The J gene is TRBJ1-3, the V gene TRBV11-1, with D possibly matching TRBD1 (6 bases). Germline V CDR1 and CDR2: SGHAT, FQDESV (reference sequence). V was shortened by 5 bases and J by 2 bases, with 13 bases between the two germline ends. This CDR3 is 15 amino acids long. The CDR3, as DNA: TGTGCCAGCAGCGACCAGGGGAGGCCTGGAAACACCATATATTTT. This gives the protein CASSDQGRPGNTIYF.

For the CDR3, the DNA is TGTGCCAGCAGGGGCCTTGTTGATACGCAGTATTTT. Translating gives CASRGLVDTQYF. The rearrangement uses TRBV27 and TRBJ2-3; D ambiguous. The germline CDR1 and CDR2 sequences are MNHEY and SMNVEV (reference sequence). This CDR3 is built from 12 residues. The V gene lost 6 bases and the J gene lost 6 bases, with 10 bases spanning the gap.

V usage is TRBV7-3 and J usage is TRBJ2-5; 7 bases are shared with TRBD2. The CDR3 is 13 residues long. Trimming took 5 bases from V and 5 from J; bases not matched to a gene: 5. Germline loops: CDR1 SGHTA, CDR2 FQGTGA. In DNA form, the CDR3 reads TGTGCCAGCAGCCCCGGGGGGTTTGAGACCCAGTACTTC. It translates to CASSPGGFETQYF.

The rearrangement joins TRBV10-3 to TRBJ2-5; 9 nucleotides match TRBD2. The better agreement between TRBJ2-7 and the DNA end casts doubt on the J call. There are 16 residues in the CDR3. Germline V lookup: CDR1 ENHRY, CDR2 SYGVKD. The CDR3 DNA reads TGTGCCATCAGACCCGTGGGGCGGGAGGGGTCCTACGAGCAGTACTTC. This sequence encodes CAIRPVGREGSYEQYF.

The rearrangement uses TRBV28 and TRBJ2-1; 10 nucleotides match TRBD2. The CDR3 has 15 amino acids. Germline CDR1 and CDR2: MDHEN and SYDVKM. V lost 7 bases, J lost 3 bases, and 6 bases stayed unmatched. The CDR3 loop reads CASINSGGSYNEQFF. CDR3 nucleotides: TGTGCCAGCATCAATAGCGGGGGGAGCTACAATGAGCAGTTCTTC.

This chain joins TRBV2 and TRBJ2-7; D possibly corresponds to TRBD1 (5 bases). Germline CDR1 and CDR2: SNHLY and FYNNEI. The CDR3 contains 12 residues. The V end lost 11 bases, the J end lost 6 bases, and 17 bases lay between the germline ends. CDR3 sequence reads: CAAGATRVEQYF. CDR3 DNA: TGTGCCGCTGGGGCGACCCGGGTCGAGCAGTACTTC.

The J gene is TRBJ2-7, the V gene TRBV2; D may match TRBD1 or TRBD2 (6 bases each). The V end was cut by 0 bases, the J end by 9 bases, with 15 bases between. The CDR3 totals 14 residues. Germline values: CDR1 SNHLY, CDR2 FYNNEI. The CDR3 region is CASSEALRGLWQYF. The CDR3 coding sequence is TGTGCCAGCAGTGAAGCGCTTCGGGGGCTCTGGCAGTACTTC.